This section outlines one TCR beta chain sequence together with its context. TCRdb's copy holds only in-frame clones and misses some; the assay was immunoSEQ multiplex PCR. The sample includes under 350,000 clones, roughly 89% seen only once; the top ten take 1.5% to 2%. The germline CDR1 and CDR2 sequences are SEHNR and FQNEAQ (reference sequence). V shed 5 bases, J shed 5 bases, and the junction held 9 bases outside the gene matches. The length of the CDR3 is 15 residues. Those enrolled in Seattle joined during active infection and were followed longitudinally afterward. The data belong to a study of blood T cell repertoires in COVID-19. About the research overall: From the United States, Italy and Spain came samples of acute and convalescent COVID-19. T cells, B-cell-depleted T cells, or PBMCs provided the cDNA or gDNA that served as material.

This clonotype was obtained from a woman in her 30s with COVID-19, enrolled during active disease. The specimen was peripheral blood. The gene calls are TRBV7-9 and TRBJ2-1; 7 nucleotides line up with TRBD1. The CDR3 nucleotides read TGTGCCAGCAGCCCACCCCAGGGGGTCGACAATGAGCAGTTCTTC. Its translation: CASSPPQGVDNEQFF. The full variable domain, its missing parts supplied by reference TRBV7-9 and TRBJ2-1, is DTGVSQNPRHKITKRGQNVTFRCDPISEHNRLYWYRQTLGQGPEFLTYFQNEAQLEKSRLLSDRFSAERPKGSFSTLEIQRTEQGDSAMYLCASSPPQGVDNEQFFGPGTRLTVL.